Listed below are T cell receptor beta chains from one sample, sequenced in a study of shared clonotypes between healthy human individuals. Generated by immunoSEQ multiplex PCR, the TCRdb table keeps only in-frame clones and is missing some. Here the sample spans approximately 2.5 million clones, more than 85% being singletons. Sequences were obtained from naive CD4+ T cells from PBMCs. These receptors were obtained from a man between 18 and 35 years old in good health. Some clones in this sample may be carry-over from other donors' samples. Each CDR3 is given with its conserved first and last residue. The D gene is left open where the match is weak. The size entry is marked missing in some rows and otherwise reads once, few, many or a size class.

v_call: TRBV25-1
cdr3_length: 16
clone_size: -
j_call: TRBJ1-2
d_call: -
cdr3_nt: TGTGCCAGCAGACGAACCAACGGGGGCAGGGACTATGGCTACACCTTC
cdr3_aa: CASRRTNGGRDYGYTF

v_call: TRBV5-1
cdr3_length: 13
clone_size: -
j_call: TRBJ1-2
d_call: -
cdr3_nt: TGCGCCAGCAGCTCCGGGCCGACCTATGGCTACACCTTC
cdr3_aa: CASSSGPTYGYTF

v_call: TRBV7-2
cdr3_length: 15
clone_size: -
j_call: TRBJ2-2
d_call: -
cdr3_nt: TGTGCCAGCAGCCGGGACACGGGCCCGGCCGGGGAGCTGTTTTTT
cdr3_aa: CASSRDTGPAGELFF

v_call: TRBV7-3
cdr3_length: 15
clone_size: -
j_call: TRBJ2-7
d_call: -
cdr3_nt: TGTGCCAGCAGCCTCGGCCGCGGTGTATCCTACGAGCAGTACTTC
cdr3_aa: CASSLGRGVSYEQYF

v_call: TRBV28
cdr3_length: 12
clone_size: -
j_call: TRBJ2-1
d_call: -
cdr3_nt: TGTGCCAGCAGCCTAGGACCCAATGAGCAGTTCTTC
cdr3_aa: CASSLGPNEQFF

v_call: TRBV5-1
cdr3_length: 16
clone_size: -
j_call: TRBJ1-4
d_call: -
cdr3_nt: TGCGCCAGCAGCGCAGGGACTGCTCCAACTAATGAAAAACTGTTTTTT
cdr3_aa: CASSAGTAPTNEKLFF

v_call: TRBV14
cdr3_length: 16
clone_size: once
j_call: TRBJ2-7
d_call: -
cdr3_nt: TGTGCCAGCAGCCAAGATCTGGTCAGGGGAACCTACGAGCAGTACTTC
cdr3_aa: CASSQDLVRGTYEQYF

v_call: TRBV4-1
cdr3_length: 12
clone_size: few
j_call: TRBJ1-1
d_call: -
cdr3_nt: TGCGCCAGCAGCCTCCAAGGGGCTGAAGCTTTCTTT
cdr3_aa: CASSLQGAEAFF

v_call: TRBV7-3
cdr3_length: 13
clone_size: -
j_call: TRBJ2-3
d_call: -
cdr3_nt: TGTGCCAGCAGCTTACAGAACACAGATACGCAGTATTTT
cdr3_aa: CASSLQNTDTQYF

v_call: TRBV5-4
cdr3_length: 17
clone_size: once
j_call: TRBJ2-2
d_call: -
cdr3_nt: TGTGCCAGCAGCTTGGTTCCGGGATCCACCAGGACCGGGGAGCTGTTTTTT
cdr3_aa: CASSLVPGSTRTGELFF

v_call: TRBV5-8
cdr3_length: 15
clone_size: -
j_call: TRBJ2-7
d_call: -
cdr3_nt: TGTGCCAGCAGCTTGGGGGTACAGGGGAGGTACGAGCAGTACTTC
cdr3_aa: CASSLGVQGRYEQYF